These 23 T cell receptor beta chains came from one sample sequenced in a study of blood T cell repertoires in COVID-19. TCRdb's table, derived via immunoSEQ multiplex PCR, lists solely in-frame clones and lacks some. The repertoire holds approximately 250,000 clones, with 80% to 90% as singletons. The sample taken for sequencing was peripheral blood. The source of these receptors is a woman between 35 and 50 years old who had recovered from COVID-19.

The chain carries TRBV6-5 and TRBJ1-4; weak D call: TRBD1 (5 bases). The CDR3 consists of 13 residues. The germline V gene encodes CDR1 MNHEY and CDR2 SVGAGI. The V end was cut by 6 bases, the J end by 11 bases, with 16 bases between. In DNA form, the CDR3 reads TGTGCCAGCAGCGCGGGGCTAAGCGGGAAACTGTTTTTT. This gives the protein CASSAGLSGKLFF.

J is TRBJ1-2 and V is TRBV15; 9 bases agree with TRBD1. Germline trimming cut 0 bases from V and 4 bases from J; bases unmatched to any gene: 12. The CDR3 contains 18 residues. Per germline, CDR1 LNHNV and CDR2 YYDKDF (reference sequence). The CDR3 DNA sequence: TGTGCCACCAGCAGAGATTTGGGGACAGGGTCCAATATCTATGGCTACACCTTC. It encodes CATSRDLGTGSNIYGYTF.

The chain couples TRBV3-1 (or the pseudogene TRBV3-2) to TRBJ2-3; D may be TRBD2 (5 bases). The CDR3 sequence is 15 residues long. Germline V lookup: CDR1 LGHDT, CDR2 YNNKEL (reference sequence). V lost 0 bases, J lost 1 base, and 8 bases lay in between. The CDR3 reads CASSQDYSGTDTQYF. The CDR3 DNA is TGTGCCAGCAGCCAAGATTATAGCGGCACAGATACGCAGTATTTT.

This clone was seen once. The chain uses TRBV11-2 and TRBJ1-2; unclear D gene. With 1 base removed from V and 8 bases from J, the gap between germline ends came to 11 bases. The germline V gene has CDR1 SGHAT and CDR2 FQNNGV. The CDR3 runs to 13 residues. CDR3 coding DNA: TGTGCCAGCAGCTTAGTGCCGGAGGTCGGCTACACCTTC. Its protein product is CASSLVPEVGYTF.

This clone was counted only a few times. Written as DNA, the CDR3 is TGTGCCAGCTCACCACCGGCGGGCACCGGGGAGCTGTTTTTT. Protein: CASSPPAGTGELFF. V gene TRBV18 combines with J gene TRBJ2-2; D may be TRBD2 (5 bases). The CDR3 sequence is 14 residues long. Germline V gene data show CDR1 as KGHSH and CDR2 as LQKENI. The V end was cut by 0 bases, the J end by 4 bases, with 6 bases between. The full variable domain, its missing parts supplied by reference TRBV18 and TRBJ2-2, is NAGVMQNPRHLVRRRGQEARLRCSPMKGHSHVYWYRQLPEEGLKFMVYLQKENIIDESGMPKERFSAEFPKEGPSILRIQQVVRGDSAAYFCASSPPAGTGELFFGEGSRLTVL.

The rearrangement joins TRBV4-1 to TRBJ2-2; D is uncertain. V was clipped by 4 bases and J by 0 bases, with 6 bases between them. The germline V gene has CDR1 MGHRA and CDR2 YSYEKL. The CDR3 runs to 14 residues. In nucleotides, the CDR3 is TGCGCCAGCAGCCTCACACCGAACACCGGGGAGCTGTTTTTT. Protein: CASSLTPNTGELFF.

V gene TRBV7-9 combines with J gene TRBJ2-7; 9 bases map to TRBD1. CDR1 SEHNR and CDR2 FQNEAQ come from the germline V gene (reference sequence). After removal of 5 bases from V and 5 bases from J, the junction contained 7 bases not matched to a gene. The CDR3 covers 14 residues. The DNA of the CDR3 is TGTGCCAGCAGCGTCCGGGACAGGGACAACGAGCAGTACTTC. This encodes CASSVRDRDNEQYF.

V and J are TRBV23-1 and TRBJ1-6; D is possibly TRBD1 (6 bases). TRBV23-1 has ORF status, its function being uncertain. This CDR3 spans 15 amino acids. Trimming left V 9 bases short and J 8 bases short, with 20 bases between. The CDR3 DNA is TGCGCCAGTCTGACAGGCCGCCGTTCCTATTCACCCCTCCACTTT. It yields the protein CASLTGRRSYSPLHF.

The genes are TRBV11-2 and TRBJ2-5, with D maybe TRBD2 (6 bases). The CDR3 is made up of 13 amino acids. CDR1 and CDR2 (germline): SGHAT, FQNNGV. Trimming took 9 bases from V and 5 from J, leaving 16 bases between them. This chain's CDR3 is CASSAGLQETQYF. The DNA of the CDR3 is TGTGCCAGTTCGGCGGGATTGCAGGAGACCCAGTACTTC.

The V gene is TRBV3-1 (or the pseudogene TRBV3-2), the J gene TRBJ2-7, with 9 bases matching TRBD2. V was clipped by 1 base and J by 6 bases; unmatched bases: 7. This CDR3 comprises 15 residues. Germline CDR1 and CDR2: LGHDT and YNNKEL (reference sequence). CDR3 bases: TGTGCCAGCAGCCAAGGAGGGACTAGCTATGGCGAGCAGTACTTC. Protein product: CASSQGGTSYGEQYF.

CDR3 DNA sequence: TGTGCCAGCAGCGTCGACTCAGATACGCAGTATTTT. This codes for CASSVDSDTQYF. This rearrangement joins TRBV7-3 to TRBJ2-3, with unresolved D. Germline CDR1 and CDR2: SGHTA and FQGTGA. The CDR3 runs to 12 residues. V lost 5 bases to trimming and J lost 4 bases, with 7 bases between them.

This clone was detected many times. The rearrangement joins TRBV7-9 to TRBJ1-1, with D unclear. The V end was cut by 1 base, the J end by 11 bases, with 11 bases between. CDR3 length equals 12 residues. Germline CDR1 reads SEHNR; CDR2 reads FQNEAQ (reference sequence). The CDR3 region has the DNA TGTGCCAGCAGCTTAGGTGGGCTTGGGGCTTTCTTT. Translated, it gives CASSLGGLGAFF.

The chain carries TRBV7-6 and TRBJ2-5; D is perhaps TRBD1 (5 bases). CDR3 length: 13 residues. Germline V gene lookup returns CDR1 SGHVS and CDR2 FNYEAQ. V gave up 1 base and J gave up 2 bases, with 5 bases separating them. Written as DNA, the CDR3 is TGTGCCAGCAGCTTAGGACAGCAAGAGACCCAGTACTTC. Protein sequence: CASSLGQQETQYF.

V and J are TRBV10-3 and TRBJ1-1, with 10 bases matching TRBD1. This CDR3 spans 13 amino acids. Per the germline V gene, CDR1 is ENHRY and CDR2 is SYGVKD. V was pared by 10 bases and J by 5 bases, with 7 bases of the junction left unmatched. Written as DNA, the CDR3 is TGTGCCACCGGACAGGGGGTTGAGACTGAAGCTTTCTTT. It specifies CATGQGVETEAFF.

The V gene is TRBV5-1, the J gene TRBJ2-5; D not resolved. The V end lost 3 bases, the J end lost 5 bases, and 14 bases lay between the germline ends. Germline V gives CDR1 SGHRS, CDR2 YFSETQ. The CDR3 spans 14 residues. CDR3 nucleotides: TGCGCCAGCAGCTCCGGCGTCCTCGGGGAGACCCAGTACTTC. This gives the protein CASSSGVLGETQYF. Complete variable domain (other parts from reference TRBV5-1 and TRBJ2-5): KAGVTQTPRYLIKTRGQQVTLSCSPISGHRSVSWYQQTPGQGLQFLFEYFSETQRNKGNFPGRFSGRQFSNSRSEMNVSTLELGDSALYLCASSSGVLGETQYFGPGTRLLVL.

This clone came up once. This sequence joins TRBV5-3 and TRBJ2-4, with D maybe TRBD1 (5 bases). Being an ORF, TRBV5-3 has a function that is uncertain. V was clipped by 5 bases and J by 8 bases, with 32 bases between them. The CDR3 consists of 19 residues. The CDR3 loop reads CARSSRRPTGPFIRDIQYF. The DNA for the CDR3 is TGTGCCAGAAGTTCTCGACGGCCTACAGGCCCTTTTATCAGGGACATTCAGTACTTC.

The rearrangement links TRBV5-5 to TRBJ2-7, with TRBD1 matching over 7 bases. The CDR3 loop spans 14 amino acids. Trimming at V came to 4 bases and at J to 5 bases, leaving 9 bases not matched to a gene. The germline gives CDR1 SGHKS, CDR2 YYEKEE (reference sequence). CDR3 region: CASSPTTGLNEQYF. CDR3 sequence (DNA): TGTGCCAGCAGCCCGACGACAGGGTTAAACGAGCAGTACTTC.

The table lists this clone with a count of one. The chain recombines TRBV28 with TRBJ1-1, with 7 bases identical to TRBD1. Germline V lookup: CDR1 MDHEN, CDR2 SYDVKM. The CDR3 loop spans 15 amino acids. With V trimmed by 10 bases and J by 4 bases, 15 bases remained unmatched. The CDR3 region has the DNA TGTGCCACCCTCGGGGACAGCACTTTCCGCACTGAAGCTTTCTTT. This codes for CATLGDSTFRTEAFF.

This clone was counted between two and nine times. This chain connects TRBV10-3 to TRBJ1-4, with 7 positions matching TRBD1. The germline V gene encodes CDR1 ENHRY and CDR2 SYGVKD. The trim removed 10 bases at V and 4 bases at J, leaving 3 bases unmatched. This CDR3 has 12 residues. The CDR3, as DNA: TGTGCCACCGGGACAGTTAATGAAAAACTGTTTTTT. The encoded protein is CATGTVNEKLFF.

The chain joins TRBV5-6 to TRBJ1-1; D gene ambiguous. This CDR3 contains 12 residues. Germline values: CDR1 SGHDT, CDR2 YYEEEE. Trimming shortened V by 2 bases and J by 4 bases, and 6 bases separated the two germline ends. This CDR3 reads CASSFSSTEAFF. The CDR3 nucleotides read TGTGCCAGCAGCTTTAGTTCCACTGAAGCTTTCTTT.

This chain joins TRBV11-2 and TRBJ2-7, with a weak D call TRBD2 (7 bases). This CDR3 has 14 amino acids. Per germline, CDR1 SGHAT and CDR2 FQNNGV. Trimming took 1 base from V and 3 from J, leaving 10 bases between them. CDR3 protein: CASSLGGGFYEQYF. CDR3 DNA: TGTGCCAGCAGCTTAGGCGGGGGCTTCTACGAGCAGTACTTC.

The chain combines TRBV12-3 or TRBV12-4 with TRBJ2-5; D gene uncertain. The V end was cut by 6 bases, the J end by 0 bases, with 5 bases between. This CDR3 comprises 12 residues. CDR3 in amino acids: CASSYNQETQYF. CDR3 in DNA: TGTGCCAGCAGCTATAACCAAGAGACCCAGTACTTC.

The chain joins TRBV19 to TRBJ1-2, with D possibly TRBD1 on 5 matching bases. CDR1 is LNHDA and CDR2 is SQIVND in the germline V gene (reference sequence). The CDR3 covers 13 residues. The V end was cut by 5 bases, the J end by 6 bases, with 13 bases between. The CDR3 sequence is CASSSQGIDGYTF. The CDR3 DNA sequence: TGTGCCAGTAGTTCTCAGGGAATCGATGGCTACACCTTC.